This entry describes one T cell receptor beta chain. The data were taken from a study of blood T cell repertoires in COVID-19. Study in general: Samples of COVID-19 (acute and convalescent) were obtained from the United States, Italy and Spain. Sources were T cells, B-cell-depleted T cells, or PBMCs; the material itself was cDNA or gDNA.

In the study's own analysis: Reference gene primer amplification yielded estimated nucleated cell counts. Method: immunoSEQ multiplex PCR; TCRdb's copy keeps in-frame clones and lacks some. D and trimming come from the DNA, and the V and J calls and clone size come from that table. The sample lists about 410,000 clones, roughly 91% occurring once. Trimming took off 4 bases at V and 2 bases at J, with 14 bases between the two ends. This CDR3 contains 16 residues. Germline CDR1 and CDR2: SGHAT and FQNNGV. Before being deemed recovered, Cohort 3 donors had two negative PCRs, clearance, or symptom resolution.

The sequencing sample was made of PBMCs or T cells enriched from blood (not recorded which). The rearrangement joins TRBV11-2 to TRBJ2-2, with D maybe TRBD1 (6 bases). This TCR was recovered from a woman aged 25 to 39 who had recovered from COVID-19. CDR3 amino acids: CASSSILGQNTGELFF. CDR3 sequence (DNA): TGTGCCAGCAGCTCTATTTTGGGACAAAACACCGGGGAGCTGTTTTTT.